Presented here are 26 T cell receptor beta chains from one specimen sequenced in a study of human T cells and chemical hapten exposure. MiXCR was run by TCRdb on the RACE reads, yielding one entry per CDR3 protein. The profile shows roughly 380,000 distinct CDR3 sequences, 4% to 5.5% of them singletons. The time point: patch test 1, 2 weeks after DPC sensitization. Treatment described: therapeutic diphenylcyclopropenone sensitization with weekly scalp DPC. Sequences were derived from whole blood, sampled in connection with sensitization to the hapten diphenylcyclopropenone (DPC). The source of these receptors is a woman aged 50 to 60 with alopecia areata. Some clones in this sample may be carry-over from other donors' samples.

In its sample, this clonotype was seen many times. V gene TRBV29-1 combines with J gene TRBJ1-4; D possibly corresponds to TRBD1 (6 bases). V was shortened by 6 bases and J by 8 bases, with 13 bases between the two germline ends. CDR1 and CDR2 (germline): SQVTM, ANQGSEA. CDR3 size: 12 residues. The CDR3 DNA is TGCAGCGTCCTCACAGGGAGAGAAAAACTGTTTTTT. Translation gives CSVLTGREKLFF.

This clonotype was picked up many times. V is TRBV10-3 and J is TRBJ1-4; D gene uncertain. Germline V gene lookup returns CDR1 ENHRY and CDR2 SYGVKD. V lost 10 bases to trimming and J lost 7 bases, with 13 bases between them. This CDR3 contains 12 residues. The CDR3 region is CATRAGSEKLFF. CDR3 in DNA: TGTGCCACCCGGGCGGGGTCTGAAAAACTGTTTTTT.

This clonotype was counted many times. This rearrangement joins TRBV18 to TRBJ2-5; unclear D gene. V lost 3 bases to trimming and J lost 10 bases, with 15 bases between them. This CDR3 spans 13 amino acids. CDR1 is KGHSH, CDR2 LQKENI, per germline. CDR3 coding DNA: TGTGCCAGCTCACCTCAGCGCGCACGGCTCCAGTACTTC. As protein: CASSPQRARLQYF.

The CDR3, as DNA: TGTGCCAGCTCACCCCAAGGGAGCTTTCCTACGCAGTATTTT. Translated, it gives CASSPQGSFPTQYF. This chain uses TRBV18 with TRBJ2-3; D possibly corresponds to TRBD2 (5 bases). The CDR3 extends over 14 amino acids. Per germline, CDR1 KGHSH and CDR2 LQKENI. Trimming stripped 3 bases from V and 8 bases from J, with 15 bases between.

This clonotype has at least ten counts. The V call is TRBV4-1, the J call TRBJ1-4; D uncertain. CDR1 is MGHRA, CDR2 YSYEKL, per germline. This CDR3 is 16 amino acids long. Trimming removed 1 base at V and 3 bases at J, with 12 bases between. The chain's CDR3 is CASSQGLSVANEKLFF. The CDR3 DNA reads TGCGCCAGCAGCCAAGGGCTTTCCGTCGCTAATGAAAAACTGTTTTTT.

This clonotype was counted at least ten times. This rearrangement joins TRBV6-1 to TRBJ1-5; possible D gene TRBD1, 5 bases. From germline, CDR1 is MNHNS and CDR2 SASEGT. This CDR3 contains 18 residues. V lost 7 bases, J lost 5 bases, and 27 bases lay in between. This CDR3 is CASITAPGTSKGYQPQHF. The CDR3 nucleotides are TGTGCCAGCATCACGGCACCCGGGACCTCCAAGGGATATCAGCCCCAGCATTTT.

Ten or more counts support this clonotype. This chain links TRBV7-9 with TRBJ1-1; TRBD1 agrees at 7 bases. The CDR3 runs 19 residues. Germline CDR1 is SEHNR and CDR2 is FQNEAQ (reference sequence). Germline trimming cut 5 bases from V and 4 bases from J; bases unmatched to any gene: 22. CDR3 nucleotides: TGTGCCAGCAGCAGCCGGGACAGAGAATTTATCCAAGCATCCACTGAAGCTTTCTTT. Translation gives CASSSRDREFIQASTEAFF. Full variable domain (outside the CDR3, taken from reference TRBV7-9 and TRBJ1-1): DTGVSQNPRHKITKRGQNVTFRCDPISEHNRLYWYRQTLGQGPEFLTYFQNEAQLEKSRLLSDRFSAERPKGSFSTLEIQRTEQGDSAMYLCASSSRDREFIQASTEAFFGQGTRLTVV.

This clonotype has ten or more counts. This chain connects TRBV7-2 to TRBJ1-6, with D possibly being TRBD1 (5 bases). V was cut by 8 bases and J by 7 bases, with 18 bases left in between. CDR3 length: 15 residues. Germline CDR1 is SGHTA and CDR2 is FQGNSA. CDR3 nucleotide sequence: TGTGCCAGCCAGATGGACAATCTTGGGAATTCACCCCTCCACTTT. It codes for CASQMDNLGNSPLHF.

This chain connects TRBV5-1 to TRBJ1-5; 7 bases fit TRBD1. Germline-derived CDR1 and CDR2 are SGHRS and YFSETQ. V was clipped by 4 bases and J by 3 bases; unmatched bases: 7. CDR3 length: 15 residues. CDR3 sequence reads: CASSLAGTVNQPQHF. The CDR3, as DNA: TGCGCCAGCAGCCTTGCCGGGACAGTCAATCAGCCCCAGCATTTT.

This chain uses TRBV20-1 with TRBJ1-1; perhaps TRBD1 as D (6 bases). Germline CDR1 reads DFQATT; CDR2 reads SNEGSKA (reference sequence). The V end was cut by 7 bases, the J end by 7 bases, with 19 bases between. The CDR3 consists of 13 residues. The CDR3: CSVAGGAPVEAFF. CDR3 nucleotides: TGCAGTGTCGCGGGGGGGGCTCCCGTTGAAGCTTTCTTT.

This clonotype appeared many times. The rearrangement links TRBV11-2 to TRBJ2-3; D is ambiguous. Germline V gene sequence: CDR1 SGHAT, CDR2 FQNNGV. The CDR3 has 15 residues. Trimming took 2 bases from V and 2 from J, leaving 11 bases between them. The CDR3 DNA follows: TGTGCCAGCAGCTTATCCCCCGGGTACACAGATACGCAGTATTTT. This translates into CASSLSPGYTDTQYF.

This clonotype was seen repeatedly, ten times or more. This rearrangement joins TRBV11-2 to TRBJ1-2; D is unclear. The V and J ends lost 1 base and 5 bases respectively, with 5 bases between them. Germline-derived CDR1 and CDR2 are SGHAT and FQNNGV. This CDR3 contains 12 residues. DNA for the CDR3: TGTGCCAGCAGCTTAGCCGCGTATGGCTACACCTTC. Translated, it gives CASSLAAYGYTF.

This clonotype was picked up many times. The V gene is TRBV5-8, the J gene TRBJ2-7; D is undetermined. Trimming cost V 4 bases and J 0 bases, with 11 bases left between them. Germline CDR1 SGHTS, CDR2 YDEGEE. This CDR3 is 14 amino acids long. The CDR3 DNA reads TGTGCCAGCAGCCTGACCCTTAACTCCTACGAGCAGTACTTC. Translated, it gives CASSLTLNSYEQYF.

V and J are TRBV6-5 and TRBJ2-3; TRBD1 matches at 8 bases. CDR3 size: 17 residues. Trimming at V came to 2 bases and at J to 1 base, leaving 8 bases not matched to a gene. Looked up from germline, CDR1 is MNHEY and CDR2 is SVGAGI. The CDR3: CASSYQLTGVGTDTQYF. DNA of the CDR3: TGTGCCAGCAGTTACCAGTTGACAGGGGTTGGCACAGATACGCAGTATTTT.

Ten or more counts support this clonotype. The J gene is TRBJ1-6, the V gene TRBV4-3; D is unclear. The V and J ends lost 1 base and 7 bases respectively, with 8 bases between them. This CDR3 has 14 residues. Germline lookup yields CDR1 LGHNA and CDR2 YSLEER. The CDR3 region is CASSQGTQNSPLHF. The CDR3 nucleotides are TGCGCCAGCAGCCAAGGGACGCAGAATTCACCCCTCCACTTT.

Many counts were recorded for this clonotype. J is TRBJ1-1 and V is TRBV25-1; possible D gene TRBD1, 6 bases. V was cut by 1 base and J by 1 base, with 13 bases left in between. This CDR3 comprises 16 residues. Germline CDR1 is MGHDK and CDR2 is SYGVNS. The CDR3 loop is CASSEWGGGPNTEAFF. In nucleotides, the CDR3 is TGTGCCAGCAGTGAATGGGGCGGGGGCCCGAACACTGAAGCTTTCTTT.

At least ten counts were recorded for this clonotype. This rearrangement joins TRBV28 to TRBJ2-5, with unresolved D. The CDR3 has 13 residues. V shed 6 bases and J shed 3 bases, with 11 bases lying between them. The germline V gene has CDR1 MDHEN and CDR2 SYDVKM. The CDR3 spells CASSPLYKETQYF. The CDR3 region has the DNA TGTGCCAGCAGCCCCTTATATAAAGAGACCCAGTACTTC.

This clonotype was counted at least ten times. This chain uses TRBV12-3 or TRBV12-4 with TRBJ1-1; tentatively, D is TRBD1 (5 bases). The CDR3 loop spans 13 amino acids. Trimming removed 3 bases from V and 5 bases from J, with 10 bases in between. The CDR3 DNA reads TGTGCCAGCAGTTTGGGGGAGCGGACTGAAGCTTTCTTT. It codes for CASSLGERTEAFF.

This clonotype was observed many times. The chain uses TRBV5-6 and TRBJ1-1; maybe TRBD1 (5 bases). Trimming stripped 6 bases from V and 6 bases from J, with 24 bases between. The CDR3 is made up of 16 amino acids. Germline V lookup: CDR1 SGHDT, CDR2 YYEEEE. This CDR3 is CASKPAREGTRAEAFF. The CDR3 coding sequence is TGTGCCAGCAAGCCAGCCCGGGAGGGGACGAGGGCTGAAGCTTTCTTT. Using reference TRBV5-6 and TRBJ1-1 for the parts outside the CDR3, the full variable domain is DAGVTQSPTHLIKTRGQQVTLRCSPKSGHDTVSWYQQALGQGPQFIFQYYEEEERQRGNFPDRFSGHQFPNYSSELNVNALLLGDSALYLCASKPAREGTRAEAFFGQGTRLTVV.

In regard to this clonotype: Relative to the germline gene, one junction end is altered; a read error may explain this. The V gene is TRBV7-2, the J gene TRBJ2-7; 10 bases map to TRBD2. The CDR3 length is 15 residues. Germline loops: CDR1 SGHTA, CDR2 FQGNSA. This chain's CDR3 is CASSLTSGKDITRDF. The CDR3 nucleotides are TGTGCCAGCAGCCTAACTAGCGGGAAGGATATTACAAGGGACTTC. Complete variable domain (other parts from reference TRBV7-2 and TRBJ2-7): GAGVSQSPSNKVTEKGKDVELRCDPISGHTALYWYRQSLGQGLEFLIYFQGNSAPDKSGLPSDRFSAERTGGSVSTLTIQRTQQEDSAVYLCASSLTSGKDITRDFGPGTRLTVT.

There are many counts of this clonotype. V is TRBV12-3 or TRBV12-4 and J is TRBJ2-3; TRBD2 matches at 8 bases. Losses at the gene ends were 5 bases for V and 1 base for J; bases not matched to a gene: 5. The CDR3 has 15 amino acids. CDR3 sequence (DNA): TGTGCCAGCAGTAAGCGGGAGACGGGCACAGATACGCAGTATTTT. Its translation is CASSKRETGTDTQYF.

J is TRBJ2-1 and V is TRBV6-5, with a tentative D call TRBD1 (6 bases). Looked up from germline, CDR1 is MNHEY and CDR2 is SVGAGI. Trimming left V 6 bases short and J 6 bases short, with 18 bases between. The CDR3 covers 15 residues. The CDR3 protein is CASSHRVLGSNEQFF. CDR3 in DNA: TGTGCCAGCAGCCACAGGGTTTTAGGGAGCAATGAGCAGTTCTTC.

This clonotype appeared many times. The V gene is TRBV20-1, the J gene TRBJ1-6; a weak D match, TRBD1 (5 bases). Trimming removed 0 bases from V and 5 bases from J, with 20 bases in between. The CDR3 runs to 18 residues. CDR1 is DFQATT and CDR2 is SNEGSKA in the germline V gene (reference sequence). This chain's CDR3 is CSARDLRLRDGDNSPLHF. The CDR3 nucleotides are TGCAGTGCTAGAGATCTCCGCCTACGGGACGGTGATAATTCACCCCTCCACTTT.

Ten or more counts support this clonotype. The V and J genes are TRBV24-1 and TRBJ2-5; TRBD1 is a possible D gene (6 bases). In germline, CDR1 is KGHDR, CDR2 SFDVKD. The CDR3 is made up of 15 amino acids. Trimming took off 2 bases at V and 1 base at J, with 10 bases between the two ends. The CDR3 DNA follows: TGTGCCACCAGTGATTCTCAGGGGATCCAAGAGACCCAGTACTTC. Translated, it gives CATSDSQGIQETQYF.

This clonotype appeared many times. The chain employs TRBV5-1 and TRBJ2-1, with 7 nucleotides matching TRBD2. Germline CDR1 is SGHRS and CDR2 is YFSETQ. The CDR3 is made up of 15 amino acids. Losses at the gene ends were 4 bases for V and 7 bases for J; bases not matched to a gene: 11. The CDR3 spells CASSAGAGEGNEQFF. The CDR3, as DNA: TGCGCCAGCAGCGCTGGTGCGGGAGAAGGGAATGAGCAGTTCTTC.

This clonotype has a handful of counts. The rearrangement joins TRBV7-2 to TRBJ2-3; 7 nucleotides line up with TRBD2. The CDR3 totals 15 residues. Trimming at V came to 2 bases and at J to 4 bases, leaving 6 bases not matched to a gene. Germline V gene data show CDR1 as SGHTA and CDR2 as FQGNSA. The CDR3 region has the DNA TGTGCCAGCAGCTTAAACAGCGGGAAGGCAGATACGCAGTATTTT. Protein sequence: CASSLNSGKADTQYF. Full variable domain (remainder filled in from reference TRBV7-2 and TRBJ2-3): GAGVSQSPSNKVTEKGKDVELRCDPISGHTALYWYRQSLGQGLEFLIYFQGNSAPDKSGLPSDRFSAERTGGSVSTLTIQRTQQEDSAVYLCASSLNSGKADTQYFGPGTRLTVL.